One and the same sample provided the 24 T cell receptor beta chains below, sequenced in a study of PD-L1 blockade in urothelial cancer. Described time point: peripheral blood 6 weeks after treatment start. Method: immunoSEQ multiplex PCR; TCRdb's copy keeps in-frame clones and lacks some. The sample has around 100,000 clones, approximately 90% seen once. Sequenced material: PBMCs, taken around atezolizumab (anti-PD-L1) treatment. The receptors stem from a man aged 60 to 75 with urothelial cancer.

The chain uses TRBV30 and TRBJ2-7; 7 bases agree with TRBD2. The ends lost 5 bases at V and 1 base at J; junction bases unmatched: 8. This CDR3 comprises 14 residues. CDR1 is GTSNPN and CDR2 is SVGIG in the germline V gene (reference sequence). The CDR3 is CAWGRGGDSYEQYF. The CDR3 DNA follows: TGTGCCTGGGGAAGGGGAGGGGATTCCTACGAGCAGTACTTC.

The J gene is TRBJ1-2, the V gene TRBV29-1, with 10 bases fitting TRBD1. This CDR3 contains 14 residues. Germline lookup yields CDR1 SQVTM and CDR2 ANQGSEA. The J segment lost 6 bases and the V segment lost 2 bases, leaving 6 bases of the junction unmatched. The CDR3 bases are TGCAGCGTTGAAATACCCGGGACAGGGGATGGCTACACCTTC. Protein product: CSVEIPGTGDGYTF. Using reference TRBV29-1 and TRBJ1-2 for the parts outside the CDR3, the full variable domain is SAVISQKPSRDICQRGTSLTIQCQVDSQVTMMFWYRQQPGQSLTLIATANQGSEATYESGFVIDKFPISRPNLTFSTLTVSNMSPEDSSIYLCSVEIPGTGDGYTFGSGTRLTVV.

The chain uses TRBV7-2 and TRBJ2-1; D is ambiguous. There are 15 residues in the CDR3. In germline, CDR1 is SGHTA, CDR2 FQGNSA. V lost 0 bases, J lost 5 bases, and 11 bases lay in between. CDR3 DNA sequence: TGTGCCAGCAGCTTAGCGCGTTATAGTAACAATGAGCAGTTCTTC. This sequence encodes CASSLARYSNNEQFF.

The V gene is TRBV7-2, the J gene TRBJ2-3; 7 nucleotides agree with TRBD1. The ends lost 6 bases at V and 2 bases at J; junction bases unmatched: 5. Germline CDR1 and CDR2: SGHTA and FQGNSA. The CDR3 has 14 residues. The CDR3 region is CASRTGIVTDTQYF. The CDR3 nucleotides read TGTGCCAGCAGGACAGGGATTGTCACAGATACGCAGTATTTT. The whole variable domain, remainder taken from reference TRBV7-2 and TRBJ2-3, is GAGVSQSPSNKVTEKGKDVELRCDPISGHTALYWYRQSLGQGLEFLIYFQGNSAPDKSGLPSDRFSAERTGGSVSTLTIQRTQQEDSAVYLCASRTGIVTDTQYFGPGTRLTVL.

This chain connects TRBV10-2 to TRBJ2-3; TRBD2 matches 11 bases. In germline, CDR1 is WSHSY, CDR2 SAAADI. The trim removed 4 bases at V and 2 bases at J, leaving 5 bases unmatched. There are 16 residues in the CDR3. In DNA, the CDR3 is TGCGCCAGCAGTGGGACTAGCGGGCGATTCACAGATACGCAGTATTTT. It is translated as CASSGTSGRFTDTQYF.

CDR3 DNA: TGTGCCAGCAGCCCTATTAGCGGGGGGCTGTCCTACGAGCAGTACTTC. Protein: CASSPISGGLSYEQYF. V is TRBV4-2 and J is TRBJ2-7; 10 bases fit TRBD2. With V trimmed by 4 bases and J by 1 base, 7 bases remained unmatched. Germline V gene lookup returns CDR1 LGHNA and CDR2 YNFKEQ. The CDR3 is 16 residues long.

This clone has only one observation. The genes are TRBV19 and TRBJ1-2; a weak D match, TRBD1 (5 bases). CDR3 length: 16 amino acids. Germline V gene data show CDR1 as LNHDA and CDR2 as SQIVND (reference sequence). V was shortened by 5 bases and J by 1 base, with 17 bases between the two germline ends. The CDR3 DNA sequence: TGTGCCAGTAGTGGGCCCCAGACGGACAATAACTATGGCTACACCTTC. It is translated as CASSGPQTDNNYGYTF. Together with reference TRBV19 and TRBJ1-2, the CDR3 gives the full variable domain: DGGITQSPKYLFRKEGQNVTLSCEQNLNHDAMYWYRQDPGQGLRLIYYSQIVNDFQKGDIAEGYSVSREKKESFPLTVTSAQKNPTAFYLCASSGPQTDNNYGYTFGSGTRLTVV.

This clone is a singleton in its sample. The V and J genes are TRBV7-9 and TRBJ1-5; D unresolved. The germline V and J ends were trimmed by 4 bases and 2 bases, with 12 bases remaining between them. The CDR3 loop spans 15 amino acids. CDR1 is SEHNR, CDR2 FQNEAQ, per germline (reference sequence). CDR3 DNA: TGTGCCAGCAGCTCAGTTGGTACAGGCAATCAGCCCCAGCATTTT. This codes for CASSSVGTGNQPQHF. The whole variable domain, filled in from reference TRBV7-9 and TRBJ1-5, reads DTGVSQNPRHKITKRGQNVTFRCDPISEHNRLYWYRQTLGQGPEFLTYFQNEAQLEKSRLLSDRFSAERPKGSFSTLEIQRTEQGDSAMYLCASSSVGTGNQPQHFGDGTRLSIL.

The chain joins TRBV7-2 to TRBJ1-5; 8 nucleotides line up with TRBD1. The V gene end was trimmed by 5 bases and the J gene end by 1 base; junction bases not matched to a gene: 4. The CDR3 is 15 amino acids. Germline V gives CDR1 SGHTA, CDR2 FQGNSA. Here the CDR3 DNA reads TGTGCCAGCAGCAGCGACAGGGGAAGCAATCAGCCCCAGCATTTT. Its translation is CASSSDRGSNQPQHF. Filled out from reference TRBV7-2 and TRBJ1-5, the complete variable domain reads GAGVSQSPSNKVTEKGKDVELRCDPISGHTALYWYRQSLGQGLEFLIYFQGNSAPDKSGLPSDRFSAERTGGSVSTLTIQRTQQEDSAVYLCASSSDRGSNQPQHFGDGTRLSIL.

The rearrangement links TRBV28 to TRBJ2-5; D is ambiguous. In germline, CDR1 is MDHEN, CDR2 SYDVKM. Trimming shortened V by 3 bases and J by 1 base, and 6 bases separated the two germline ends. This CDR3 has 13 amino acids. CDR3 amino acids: CASSFVSQETQYF. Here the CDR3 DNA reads TGTGCCAGCAGTTTTGTCTCCCAAGAGACCCAGTACTTC.

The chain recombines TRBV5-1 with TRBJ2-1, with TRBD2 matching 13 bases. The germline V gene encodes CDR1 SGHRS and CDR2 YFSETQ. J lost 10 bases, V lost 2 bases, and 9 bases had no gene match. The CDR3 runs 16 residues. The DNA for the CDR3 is TGCGCCAGCAGCTTAGGTCCGGGACTAGCGGGAAACGAGCAGTTCTTC. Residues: CASSLGPGLAGNEQFF.

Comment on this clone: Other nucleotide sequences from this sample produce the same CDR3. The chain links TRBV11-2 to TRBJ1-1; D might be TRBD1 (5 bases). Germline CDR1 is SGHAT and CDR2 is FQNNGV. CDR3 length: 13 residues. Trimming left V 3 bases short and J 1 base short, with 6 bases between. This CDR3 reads CASSFQGNTEAFF. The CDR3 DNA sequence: TGTGCCAGCAGCTTCCAGGGGAACACTGAAGCTTTCTTT.

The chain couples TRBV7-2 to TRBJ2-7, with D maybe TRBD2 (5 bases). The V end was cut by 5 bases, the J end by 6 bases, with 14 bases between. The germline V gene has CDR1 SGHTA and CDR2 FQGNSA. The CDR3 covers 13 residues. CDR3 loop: CASSTGPAGEQYF. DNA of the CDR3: TGTGCCAGCAGCACCGGACCCGCGGGCGAGCAGTACTTC.

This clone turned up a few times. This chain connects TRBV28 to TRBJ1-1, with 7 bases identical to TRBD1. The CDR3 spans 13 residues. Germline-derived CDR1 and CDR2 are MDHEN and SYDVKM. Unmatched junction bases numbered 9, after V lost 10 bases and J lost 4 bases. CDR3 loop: CATMTGFGTEAFF. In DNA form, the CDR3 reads TGTGCCACCATGACAGGGTTTGGCACTGAAGCTTTCTTT.

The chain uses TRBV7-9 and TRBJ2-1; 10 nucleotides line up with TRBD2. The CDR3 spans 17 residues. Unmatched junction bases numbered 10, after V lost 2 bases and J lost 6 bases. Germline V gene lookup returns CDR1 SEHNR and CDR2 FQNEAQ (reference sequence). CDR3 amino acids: CASSLMGSSGRANEQFF. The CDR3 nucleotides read TGTGCCAGCAGCTTAATGGGCTCTAGCGGGAGAGCCAATGAGCAGTTCTTC.

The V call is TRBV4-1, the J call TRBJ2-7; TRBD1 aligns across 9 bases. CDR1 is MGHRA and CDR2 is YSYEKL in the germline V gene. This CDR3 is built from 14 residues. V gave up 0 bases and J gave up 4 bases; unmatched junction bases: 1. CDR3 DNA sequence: TGCGCCAGCAGCCAAGACGGGACAGGGTACGAGCAGTACTTC. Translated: CASSQDGTGYEQYF.

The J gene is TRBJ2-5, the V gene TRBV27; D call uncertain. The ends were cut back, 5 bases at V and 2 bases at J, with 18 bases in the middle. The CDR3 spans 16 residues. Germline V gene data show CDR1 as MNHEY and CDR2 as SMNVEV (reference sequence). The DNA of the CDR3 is TGTGCCAGCAGTCCATCGCAGTGGGCAGTTCAAGAGACCCAGTACTTC. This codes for CASSPSQWAVQETQYF.

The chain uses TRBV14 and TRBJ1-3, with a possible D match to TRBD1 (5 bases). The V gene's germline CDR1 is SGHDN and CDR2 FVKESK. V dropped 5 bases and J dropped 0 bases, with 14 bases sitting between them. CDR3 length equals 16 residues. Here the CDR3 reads CASSYWTLDSGNTIYF. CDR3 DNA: TGTGCCAGCAGCTACTGGACACTTGACTCTGGAAACACCATATATTTT.

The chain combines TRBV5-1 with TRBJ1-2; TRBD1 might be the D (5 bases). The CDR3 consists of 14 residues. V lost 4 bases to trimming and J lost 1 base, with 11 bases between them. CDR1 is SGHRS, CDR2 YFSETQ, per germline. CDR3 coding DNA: TGCGCCAGCAGCCTCCCTCAGGGTAACTATGGCTACACCTTC. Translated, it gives CASSLPQGNYGYTF.

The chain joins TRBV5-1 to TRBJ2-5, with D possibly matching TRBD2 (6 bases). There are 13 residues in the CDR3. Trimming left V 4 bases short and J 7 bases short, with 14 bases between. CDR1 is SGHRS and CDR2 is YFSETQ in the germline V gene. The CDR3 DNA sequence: TGCGCCAGCAGCGCGGTCCCGGAGGGGACCCAGTACTTC. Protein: CASSAVPEGTQYF.

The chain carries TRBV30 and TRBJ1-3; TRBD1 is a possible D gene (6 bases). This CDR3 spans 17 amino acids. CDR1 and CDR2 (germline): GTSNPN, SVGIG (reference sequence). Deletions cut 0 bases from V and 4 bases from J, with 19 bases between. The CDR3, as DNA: TGTGCCTGGAGTGTAGCCGGGACAACACTGGCCGGAAACACCATATATTTT. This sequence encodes CAWSVAGTTLAGNTIYF. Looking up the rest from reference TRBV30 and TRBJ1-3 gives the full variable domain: SQTIHQWPATLVQPVGSPLSLECTVEGTSNPNLYWYRQAAGRGLQLLFYSVGIGQISSEVPQNLSASRPQDRQFILSSKKLLLSDSGFYLCAWSVAGTTLAGNTIYFGEGSWLTVV.

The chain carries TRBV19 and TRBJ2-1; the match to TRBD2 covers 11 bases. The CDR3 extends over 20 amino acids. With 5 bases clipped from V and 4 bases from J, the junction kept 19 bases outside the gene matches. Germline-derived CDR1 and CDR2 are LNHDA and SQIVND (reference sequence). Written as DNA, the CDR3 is TGTGCCAGTAGTTGGACGACCCTGGGGAAGGGGACTAGCGGTTACAATGAGCAGTTCTTC. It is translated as CASSWTTLGKGTSGYNEQFF. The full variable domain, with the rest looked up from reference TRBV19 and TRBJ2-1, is DGGITQSPKYLFRKEGQNVTLSCEQNLNHDAMYWYRQDPGQGLRLIYYSQIVNDFQKGDIAEGYSVSREKKESFPLTVTSAQKNPTAFYLCASSWTTLGKGTSGYNEQFFGPGTRLTVL.

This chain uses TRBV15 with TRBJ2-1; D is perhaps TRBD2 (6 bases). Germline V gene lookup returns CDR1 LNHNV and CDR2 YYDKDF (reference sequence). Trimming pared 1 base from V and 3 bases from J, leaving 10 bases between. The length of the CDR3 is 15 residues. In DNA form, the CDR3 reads TGTGCCACCAGCAGAGTTGGGCGGGGCTACAATGAGCAGTTCTTC. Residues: CATSRVGRGYNEQFF.

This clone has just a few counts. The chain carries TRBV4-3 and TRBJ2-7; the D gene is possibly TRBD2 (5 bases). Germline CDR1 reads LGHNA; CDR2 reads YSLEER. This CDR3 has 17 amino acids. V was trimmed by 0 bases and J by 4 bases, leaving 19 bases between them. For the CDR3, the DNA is TGCGCCAGCAGCCAAGATATGGGAAGCGGTTTCATGTACGAGCAGTACTTC. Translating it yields CASSQDMGSGFMYEQYF.